The 10 T cell receptor beta chains listed next were all sequenced from one sample in a study of regulatory T cells in long-lasting Graves disease. Through Arm-PCR of CDR3 regions and iRepertoire HTBI primers, TCR beta libraries were built. In TCRdb, the multiplex PCR reads were re-called with MiXCR into one record per CDR3 protein. The sample lists hundreds of thousands of distinct CDR3 sequences; roughly 15% were seen once. Time point reported: newly diagnosed GD, antithyroid drugs for less than 3 months. Extracted RNA from PBMCs served as the source of the TCR library. A further study also used this sample, focusing on T cells in Graves' hyperthyroidism and ophthalmopathy.

This specimen consisted of peripheral blood mononuclear cells (PBMCs), obtained at new diagnosis, from a patient treated with antithyroid drugs. These receptors were taken from a woman aged 30 to 39 with Graves disease.

This clonotype was found many times. The chain has TRBV20-1 and TRBJ2-3, with 15 positions matching TRBD2. V was clipped by 5 bases and J by 3 bases; unmatched bases: 6. The CDR3 consists of 16 residues. CDR1 DFQATT and CDR2 SNEGSKA come from the germline V gene (reference sequence). The CDR3 loop reads CSAGGLAGGRTDTQYF. The CDR3 DNA is TGCAGTGCTGGGGGACTAGCGGGAGGCAGGACAGATACGCAGTATTTT.

This clonotype was picked up a small number of times. Here the CDR3 reads CASSPQDKYGYTF. As DNA, the CDR3 is TGTGCCAGCTCACCACAGGACAAATATGGCTACACCTTC. The chain joins TRBV18 to TRBJ1-2, with D possibly being TRBD1 (5 bases). Germline V gives CDR1 KGHSH, CDR2 LQKENI. V lost 1 base and J 5 bases, leaving 8 bases between the germline ends. This CDR3 spans 13 amino acids.

J is TRBJ2-5 and V is TRBV6-2 or TRBV6-3, with no clear D. The CDR3 runs to 17 residues. Germline lookup yields CDR1 MNHEY and CDR2 SVGEGT. V dropped 0 bases and J dropped 2 bases, with 16 bases sitting between them. The CDR3 is CASSYSILVGQQETQYF. The CDR3 region has the DNA TGTGCCAGCAGTTACTCGATCCTCGTCGGGCAACAAGAGACCCAGTACTTC.

The sample holds many counts of this clonotype. The V and J genes are TRBV29-1 and TRBJ2-3; TRBD2 matches 12 bases. The DNA end is more similar to TRBJ2-7, so the J call may be wrong. Germline V gene data show CDR1 as SQVTM and CDR2 as ANQGSEA. The CDR3 sequence is 14 residues long. CDR3 in DNA: TGCAGCGTAAGGACTAGCGGGAAGACCTACGAGCAGTACTTC. Protein sequence: CSVRTSGKTYEQYF.

This clonotype was picked up many times. The chain combines TRBV2 with TRBJ1-3; D is possibly TRBD1 (5 bases). The CDR3 has 14 amino acids. The V gene lost 3 bases and the J gene lost 2 bases, with 8 bases spanning the gap. Germline CDR1 and CDR2: SNHLY and FYNNEI. The CDR3 is CASSEGVTGNTIYF. CDR3 bases: TGTGCCAGCAGTGAGGGGGTGACTGGAAACACCATATATTTT. Full variable domain (rest looked up from reference TRBV2 and TRBJ1-3): EPEVTQTPSHQVTQMGQEVILRCVPISNHLYFYWYRQILGQKVEFLVSFYNNEISEKSEIFDDQFSVERPDGSNFTLKIRSTKLEDSAMYFCASSEGVTGNTIYFGEGSWLTVV.

This clonotype was seen a few times. The rearrangement uses TRBV28 and TRBJ1-2, with 9 positions matching TRBD1. The CDR3 length is 16 residues. V shed 6 bases and J 2 bases; nucleotides not matched to a gene: 10. Germline CDR1 is MDHEN and CDR2 is SYDVKM. The CDR3 DNA follows: TGTGCCAGCAGCTCAGGGACAGGGTCTGGCAACTATGGCTACACCTTC. This translates into CASSSGTGSGNYGYTF.

A word on this clonotype: It is likely a read error, because the conserved phenylalanine at the end of the CDR3 is missing. The V and J genes are TRBV5-1 and TRBJ2-7; D might be TRBD2 (6 bases). The V end lost 3 bases, the J end lost 6 bases, and 19 bases lay between the germline ends. The CDR3 runs 15 residues. Germline assignment: CDR1 SGHRS and CDR2 YFSETQ. The CDR3 here is CASSYLVGGTGEQYL. DNA of the CDR3: TGCGCCAGCAGCTACCTCGTCGGGGGAACGGGCGAGCAGTACCTC.

The table lists this clonotype with many counts. This chain connects TRBV15 to TRBJ1-1; D possibly corresponds to TRBD1 (5 bases). V lost 0 bases and J 3 bases, leaving 11 bases between the germline ends. This CDR3 spans 15 amino acids. The V gene's germline CDR1 is LNHNV and CDR2 YYDKDF (reference sequence). The CDR3 here is CATSRDRGPHTEAFF. CDR3 bases: TGTGCCACCAGCAGAGATAGGGGCCCGCACACTGAAGCTTTCTTT.

This clonotype was seen at least ten times. The DNA for the CDR3 is TGTGCCAGCAGCGTAGTTGGAGGGTTCGTCACCTTC. Encoded protein: CASSVVGGFVTF. The rearrangement uses TRBV9 and TRBJ1-2; D gene unclear. The CDR3 spans 12 residues. CDR1 is SGDLS and CDR2 is YYNGEE in the germline V gene. V shed 0 bases and J shed 13 bases, with 13 bases lying between them.

This clonotype showed up many times. This chain connects TRBV7-9 to TRBJ2-1, with a tentative D call TRBD2 (5 bases). This CDR3 comprises 15 residues. V was pared by 4 bases and J by 5 bases, with 15 bases between. From germline, CDR1 is SEHNR and CDR2 FQNEAQ (reference sequence). The CDR3: CASSSPLRRDNEQFF. The CDR3 DNA sequence: TGTGCCAGCAGCTCCCCCCTGAGGCGGGACAATGAGCAGTTCTTC.